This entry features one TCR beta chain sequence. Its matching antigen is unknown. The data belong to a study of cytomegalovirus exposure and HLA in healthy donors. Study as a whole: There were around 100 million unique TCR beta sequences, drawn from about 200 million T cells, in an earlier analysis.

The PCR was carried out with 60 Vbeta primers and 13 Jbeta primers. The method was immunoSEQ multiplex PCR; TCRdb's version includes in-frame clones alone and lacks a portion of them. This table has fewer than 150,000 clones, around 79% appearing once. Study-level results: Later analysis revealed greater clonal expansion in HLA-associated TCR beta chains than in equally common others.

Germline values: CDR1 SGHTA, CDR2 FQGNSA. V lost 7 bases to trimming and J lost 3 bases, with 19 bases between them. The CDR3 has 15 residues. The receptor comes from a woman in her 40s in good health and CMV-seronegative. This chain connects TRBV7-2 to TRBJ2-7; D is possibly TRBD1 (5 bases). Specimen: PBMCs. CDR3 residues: CASTRTAAQGYEQYF. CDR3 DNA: TGTGCCAGCACCCGAACCGCGGCCCAGGGCTACGAGCAGTACTTC.